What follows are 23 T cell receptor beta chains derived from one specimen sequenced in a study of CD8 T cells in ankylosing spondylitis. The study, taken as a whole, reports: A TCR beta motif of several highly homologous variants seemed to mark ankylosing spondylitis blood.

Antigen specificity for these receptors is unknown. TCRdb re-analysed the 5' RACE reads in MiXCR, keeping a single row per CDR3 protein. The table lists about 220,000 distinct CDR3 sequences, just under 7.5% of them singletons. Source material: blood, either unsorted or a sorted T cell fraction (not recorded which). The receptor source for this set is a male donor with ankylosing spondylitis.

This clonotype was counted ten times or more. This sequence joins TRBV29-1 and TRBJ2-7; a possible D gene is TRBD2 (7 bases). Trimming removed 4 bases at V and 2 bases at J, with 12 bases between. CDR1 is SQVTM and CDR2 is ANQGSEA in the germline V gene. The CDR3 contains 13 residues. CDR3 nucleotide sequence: TGCAGCGTTGTGGGAGGGGGGACCTACGAGCAGTACTTC. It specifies CSVVGGGTYEQYF.

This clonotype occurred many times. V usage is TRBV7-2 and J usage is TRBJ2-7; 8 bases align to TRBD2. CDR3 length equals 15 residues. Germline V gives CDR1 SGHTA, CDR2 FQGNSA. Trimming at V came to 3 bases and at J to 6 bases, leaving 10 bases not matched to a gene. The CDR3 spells CASSFLRSGSVEQYF. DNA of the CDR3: TGTGCCAGCAGCTTTCTTCGGAGCGGGAGTGTCGAGCAGTACTTC.

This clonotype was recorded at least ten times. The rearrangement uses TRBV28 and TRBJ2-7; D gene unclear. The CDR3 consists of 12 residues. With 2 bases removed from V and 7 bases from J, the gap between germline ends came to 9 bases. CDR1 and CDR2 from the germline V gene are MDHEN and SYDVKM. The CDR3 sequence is CASSLARWEQYF. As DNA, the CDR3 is TGTGCCAGCAGTTTAGCACGATGGGAGCAGTACTTC.

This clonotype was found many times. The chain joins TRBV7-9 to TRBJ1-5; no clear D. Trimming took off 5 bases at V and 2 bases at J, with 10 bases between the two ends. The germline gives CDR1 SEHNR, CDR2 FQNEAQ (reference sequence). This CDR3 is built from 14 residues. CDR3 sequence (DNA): TGTGCCAGCAGCAGCTCCGTGGGCAATCAGCCCCAGCATTTT. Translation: CASSSSVGNQPQHF. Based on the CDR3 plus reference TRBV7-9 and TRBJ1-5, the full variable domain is DTGVSQNPRHKITKRGQNVTFRCDPISEHNRLYWYRQTLGQGPEFLTYFQNEAQLEKSRLLSDRFSAERPKGSFSTLEIQRTEQGDSAMYLCASSSSVGNQPQHFGDGTRLSIL.

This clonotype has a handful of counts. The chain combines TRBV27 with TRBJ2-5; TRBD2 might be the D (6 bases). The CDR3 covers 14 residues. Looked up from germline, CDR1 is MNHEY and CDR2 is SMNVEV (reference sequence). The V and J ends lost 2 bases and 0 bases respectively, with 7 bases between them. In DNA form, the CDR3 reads TGTGCCAGCAGTTTAGCGGGATACCAAGAGACCCAGTACTTC. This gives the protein CASSLAGYQETQYF.

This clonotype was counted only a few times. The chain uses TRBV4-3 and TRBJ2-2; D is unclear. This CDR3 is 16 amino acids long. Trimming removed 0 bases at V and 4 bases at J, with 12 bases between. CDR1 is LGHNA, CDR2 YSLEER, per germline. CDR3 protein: CASSQDYWASTGELFF. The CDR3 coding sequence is TGCGCCAGCAGCCAAGATTATTGGGCTAGCACCGGGGAGCTGTTTTTT.

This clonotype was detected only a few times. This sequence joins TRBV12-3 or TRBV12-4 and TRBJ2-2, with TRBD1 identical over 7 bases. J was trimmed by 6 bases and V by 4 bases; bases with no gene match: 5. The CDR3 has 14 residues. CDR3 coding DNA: TGTGCCAGCAGTTGGACAGGACCGGCCGGGGAGCTGTTTTTT. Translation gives CASSWTGPAGELFF.

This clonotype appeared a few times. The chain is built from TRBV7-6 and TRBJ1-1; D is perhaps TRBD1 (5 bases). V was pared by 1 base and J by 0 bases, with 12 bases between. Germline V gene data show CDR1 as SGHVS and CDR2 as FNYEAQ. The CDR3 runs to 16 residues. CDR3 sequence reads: CASSLDRGGMNTEAFF. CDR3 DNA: TGTGCCAGCAGCTTAGACCGTGGGGGGATGAACACTGAAGCTTTCTTT.

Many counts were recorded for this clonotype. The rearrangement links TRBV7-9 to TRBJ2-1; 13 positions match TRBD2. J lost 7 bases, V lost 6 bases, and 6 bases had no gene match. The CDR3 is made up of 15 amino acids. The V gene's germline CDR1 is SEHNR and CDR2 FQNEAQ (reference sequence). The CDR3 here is CASSPGLAGVNEQFF. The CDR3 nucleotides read TGTGCCAGCAGTCCCGGACTAGCGGGAGTGAATGAGCAGTTCTTC.

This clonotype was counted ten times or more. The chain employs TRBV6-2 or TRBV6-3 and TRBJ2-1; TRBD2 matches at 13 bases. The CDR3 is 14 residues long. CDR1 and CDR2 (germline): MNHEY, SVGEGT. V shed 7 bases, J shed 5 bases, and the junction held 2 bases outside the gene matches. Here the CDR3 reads CASKGLAGDNEQFF. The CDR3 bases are TGTGCCAGCAAAGGACTAGCGGGGGACAATGAGCAGTTCTTC.

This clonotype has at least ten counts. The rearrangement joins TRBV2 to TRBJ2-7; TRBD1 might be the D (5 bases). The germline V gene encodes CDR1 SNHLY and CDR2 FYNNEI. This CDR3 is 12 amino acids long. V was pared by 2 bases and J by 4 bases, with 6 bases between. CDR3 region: CASSERQYEQYF. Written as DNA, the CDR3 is TGTGCCAGCAGTGAAAGACAGTACGAGCAGTACTTC.

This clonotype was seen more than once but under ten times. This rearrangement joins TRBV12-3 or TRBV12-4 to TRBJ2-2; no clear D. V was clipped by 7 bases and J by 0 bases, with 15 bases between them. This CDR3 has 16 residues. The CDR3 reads CASIIGPPPNTGELFF. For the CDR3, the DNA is TGTGCCAGCATCATTGGTCCCCCCCCGAACACCGGGGAGCTGTTTTTT.

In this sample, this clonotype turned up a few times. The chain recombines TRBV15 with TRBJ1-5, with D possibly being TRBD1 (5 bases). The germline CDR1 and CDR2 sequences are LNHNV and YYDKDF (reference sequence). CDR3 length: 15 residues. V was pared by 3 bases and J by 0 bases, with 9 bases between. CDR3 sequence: CATSRTGHSNQPQHF. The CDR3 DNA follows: TGTGCCACCAGCAGGACTGGACATAGCAATCAGCCCCAGCATTTT. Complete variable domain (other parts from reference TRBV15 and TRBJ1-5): DAMVIQNPRYQVTQFGKPVTLSCSQTLNHNVMYWYQQKSSQAPKLLFHYYDKDFNNEADTPDNFQSRRPNTSFCFLDIRSPGLGDTAMYLCATSRTGHSNQPQHFGDGTRLSIL.

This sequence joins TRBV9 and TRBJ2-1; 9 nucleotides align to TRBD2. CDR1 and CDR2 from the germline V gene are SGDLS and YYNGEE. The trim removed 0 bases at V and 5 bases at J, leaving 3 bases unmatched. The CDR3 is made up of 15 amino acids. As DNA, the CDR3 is TGTGCCAGCAGCGTAGTGGCTAGCGGGGACAATGAGCAGTTCTTC. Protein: CASSVVASGDNEQFF.

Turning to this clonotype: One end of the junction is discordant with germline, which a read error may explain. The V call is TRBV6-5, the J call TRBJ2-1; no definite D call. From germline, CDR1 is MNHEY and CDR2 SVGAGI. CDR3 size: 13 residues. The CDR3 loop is CASSYQADYEQFF. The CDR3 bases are TGCGCCAGCAGTTATCAGGCGGATTATGAGCAGTTCTTC.

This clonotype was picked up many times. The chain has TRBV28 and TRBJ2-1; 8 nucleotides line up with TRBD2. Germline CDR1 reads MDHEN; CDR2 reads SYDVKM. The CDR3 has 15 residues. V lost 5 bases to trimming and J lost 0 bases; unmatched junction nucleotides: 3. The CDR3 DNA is TGTGCCAGCAGTAAGCGGGAGAACTCCTACAATGAGCAGTTCTTC. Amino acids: CASSKRENSYNEQFF.

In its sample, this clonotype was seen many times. CDR3 DNA sequence: TGTGCCAGCTCGGATGGCGGCAATCAGCCCCAGCATTTT. Its protein product is CASSDGGNQPQHF. The rearrangement joins TRBV12-3 or TRBV12-4 to TRBJ1-5; D gene unclear. CDR3 length equals 13 residues. Between the trimmed V and J ends, which lost 8 bases and 2 bases, there was a span of 10 bases.

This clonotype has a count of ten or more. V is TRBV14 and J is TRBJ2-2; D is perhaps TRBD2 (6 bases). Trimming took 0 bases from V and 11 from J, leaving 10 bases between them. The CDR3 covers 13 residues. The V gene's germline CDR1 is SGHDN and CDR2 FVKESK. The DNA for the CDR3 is TGTGCCAGCAGCCAAGATGGGACTTTCGAGCTGTTTTTT. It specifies CASSQDGTFELFF. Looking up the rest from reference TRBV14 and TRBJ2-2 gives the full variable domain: EAGVTQFPSHSVIEKGQTVTLRCDPISGHDNLYWYRRVMGKEIKFLLHFVKESKQDESGMPNNRFLAERTGGTYSTLKVQPAELEDSGVYFCASSQDGTFELFFGEGSRLTVL.

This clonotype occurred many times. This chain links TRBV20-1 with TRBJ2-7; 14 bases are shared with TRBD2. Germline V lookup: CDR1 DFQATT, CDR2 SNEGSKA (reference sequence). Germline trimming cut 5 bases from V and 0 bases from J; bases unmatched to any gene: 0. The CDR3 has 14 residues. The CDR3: CSAGLAGGSYEQYF. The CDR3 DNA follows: TGCAGTGCTGGACTAGCGGGAGGCTCCTACGAGCAGTACTTC.

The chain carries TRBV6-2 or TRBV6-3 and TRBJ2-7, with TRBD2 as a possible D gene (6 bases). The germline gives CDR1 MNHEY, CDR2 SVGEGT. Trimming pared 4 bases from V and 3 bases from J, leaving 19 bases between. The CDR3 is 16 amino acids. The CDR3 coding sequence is TGTGCCAGCAGTTCGCTGGACTATCGAGTCCTCTACGAGCAGTACTTC. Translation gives CASSSLDYRVLYEQYF.

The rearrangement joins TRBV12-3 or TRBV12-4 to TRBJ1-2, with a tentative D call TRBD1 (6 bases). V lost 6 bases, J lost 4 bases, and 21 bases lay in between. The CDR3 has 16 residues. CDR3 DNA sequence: TGTGCCAGCAGCGAAGTTCCCCCCGGGGGCGGCTATGGCTACACCTTC. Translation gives CASSEVPPGGGYGYTF.

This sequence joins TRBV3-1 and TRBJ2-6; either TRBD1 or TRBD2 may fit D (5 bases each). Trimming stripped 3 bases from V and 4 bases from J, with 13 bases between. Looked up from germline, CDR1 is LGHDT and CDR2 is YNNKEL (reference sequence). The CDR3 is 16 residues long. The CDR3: CASSHSLGTGANVLTF. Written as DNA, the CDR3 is TGTGCCAGCAGCCATTCTCTCGGGACGGGGGCCAACGTCCTGACTTTC. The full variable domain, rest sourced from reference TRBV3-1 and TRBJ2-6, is DTAVSQTPKYLVTQMGNDKSIKCEQNLGHDTMYWYKQDSKKFLKIMFSYNNKELIINETVPNRFSPKSPDKAHLNLHINSLELGDSAVYFCASSHSLGTGANVLTFGAGSRLTVL.

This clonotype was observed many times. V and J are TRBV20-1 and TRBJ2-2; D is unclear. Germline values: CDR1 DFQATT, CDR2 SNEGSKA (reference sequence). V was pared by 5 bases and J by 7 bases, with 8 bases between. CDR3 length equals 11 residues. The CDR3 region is CSAYSVGELFF. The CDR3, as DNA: TGCAGTGCTTACTCGGTCGGGGAGCTGTTTTTT.